Reported below is one T cell receptor (beta chain). Its target is unknown. Germline V gives CDR1 MNHEY, CDR2 SVGAGI. The length of the CDR3 is 15 residues. The V and J ends lost 0 bases and 1 base respectively, with 9 bases between them. These data are taken from a study of T cell clones after liver transplantation. Study-level background: A pre-transplant mixed lymphocyte reaction with TCRbeta sequencing defined graft-donor-reactive clones followed in post-transplant blood. Graft-donor-reactive sequences were compared with third-party-reactive TCRbeta sequences from pre-transplant mixed lymphocyte reactions. Findings of the study overall: Compared with third party-reactive sequences, donor-reactive ones declined more, independent of withdrawal success.

Produced via immunoSEQ multiplex PCR; TCRdb's table is partial and in-frame only. The sample lists about 68,000 clones, 90% to 95% occurring once. The material sequenced was CD4+ T cells from blood, taken about 27 months after liver transplant. This chain connects TRBV6-5 to TRBJ1-1; D unresolved. The clonotype comes from a human patient who received a liver transplant. The graft donor may have contributed some T cells. CDR3 region: CASSYSSPSNTEAFF. CDR3 in DNA: TGTGCCAGCAGTTACTCGTCACCTTCGAACACTGAAGCTTTCTTT.